Listed below are T cell receptor beta chains from one sample, sequenced in a study of shared clonotypes between healthy human individuals. Data came from immunoSEQ multiplex PCR; TCRdb stores just in-frame clones and leaves some out. The sample yields about 2,100,000 clones, roughly 91% seen once. Sequencing used naive CD8+ T cells from PBMCs. The receptors were sampled from a man aged 18 to 30 in good health. Some clones in this sample may be carry-over from other donors' samples. The CDR3 runs from the conserved cysteine through the conserved F or W. A D gene is named only where the DNA matches it firmly. Some rows mark clone size as missing; the rest say once, few, many or name a class of expanded clone.

j_call,clone_size,v_call,d_call,cdr3_nt,cdr3_aa
TRBJ2-5,.,TRBV2,TRBD2,TGTGCCAGCAGTGAACTAGCGGGTTGGGAGACCCAGTACTTC,CASSELAGWETQYF
TRBJ1-2,.,TRBV6-5,.,TGTGCCAGCAGTTACCACCGGATTAGGAGTTCGGGTGGCTACACCTTC,CASSYHRIRSSGGYTF
TRBJ2-3,.,TRBV13,.,TGTGCCAGCAGCTTAGCCTCCACAGATACGCAGTATTTT,CASSLASTDTQYF
TRBJ1-2,once,TRBV10-3,.,TGTGCCATCAGTGAGGGACAGTACAACGGGTATGGCTACACCTTC,CAISEGQYNGYGYTF
TRBJ2-2,once,TRBV27,.,TGTGCCAGCAGACTGACCTTCCGCGCGAACACCGGGGAGCTGTTTTTT,CASRLTFRANTGELFF
TRBJ2-3,.,TRBV7-8,.,TGTGCCAGCACGCCGAGAGGATCGGGGGGCACAGATACGCAGTATTTT,CASTPRGSGGTDTQYF
TRBJ2-1,.,TRBV28,TRBD1,TGTGCCAGCAGTTTTTGGCAGGGGGCGCACAATGAGCAGTTCTTC,CASSFWQGAHNEQFF
TRBJ1-4,.,TRBV7-8,.,TGTGCCAGCAGCCTTCCACCTGGATATGGGTCTAATGAAAAACTGTTTTTT,CASSLPPGYGSNEKLFF
TRBJ2-1,.,TRBV7-8,.,TGTGCCAGCAGCCTTAGCGGAAGCTCCTACAATGAGCAGTTCTTC,CASSLSGSSYNEQFF
TRBJ2-4,.,TRBV14,.,TGTGCCAGCAGCCAAGACCCAGGGGTCGGAAACATTCAGTACTTC,CASSQDPGVGNIQYF
TRBJ2-7,.,TRBV7-2,TRBD2,TGTGCCAGCAGCGAGGGACTAGCGGTAGCCTACGAGCAGTACTTC,CASSEGLAVAYEQYF
TRBJ1-1,.,TRBV11-2,.,TGTGCCAGCAGCTTTATGCTAGGAACTGAAGCTTTCTTT,CASSFMLGTEAFF